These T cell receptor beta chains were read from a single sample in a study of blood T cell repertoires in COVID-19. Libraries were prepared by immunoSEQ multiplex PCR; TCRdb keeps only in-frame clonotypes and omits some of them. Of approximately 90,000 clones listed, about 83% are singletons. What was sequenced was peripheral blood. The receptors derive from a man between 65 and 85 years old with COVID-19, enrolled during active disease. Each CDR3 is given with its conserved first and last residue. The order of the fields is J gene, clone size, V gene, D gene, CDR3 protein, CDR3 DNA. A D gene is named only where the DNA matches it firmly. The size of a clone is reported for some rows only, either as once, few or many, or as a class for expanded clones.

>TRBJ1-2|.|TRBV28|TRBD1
CASKPTGSGYTF
TGTGCCAGCAAACCGACAGGGTCTGGCTACACCTTC
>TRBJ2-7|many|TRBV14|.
CASSRPGHREQYF
TGTGCCAGCAGCCGGCCGGGACATCGGGAGCAGTACTTC
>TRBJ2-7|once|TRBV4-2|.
CASSQAPGVREQYF
TGTGCCAGCAGCCAAGCCCCAGGGGTAAGAGAGCAGTACTTC
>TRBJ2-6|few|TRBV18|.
CASSPVQAGNIGANVLTF
TGTGCCAGCTCACCGGTACAGGCCGGTAATATTGGAGCCAACGTCCTGACTTTC
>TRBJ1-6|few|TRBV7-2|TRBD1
CASSSGQERSPLHF
TGTGCCAGCAGCTCCGGACAGGAAAGGTCACCCCTCCACTTT
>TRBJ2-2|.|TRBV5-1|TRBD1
CASSLVPGQGSANTGELFF
TGCGCCAGCAGCTTAGTCCCGGGACAGGGTTCGGCGAACACCGGGGAGCTGTTTTTT
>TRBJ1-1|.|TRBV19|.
CASSIDYGGLYIRAFF
TGTGCCAGTAGTATAGATTACGGCGGCCTCTATATCCGTGCTTTCTTT
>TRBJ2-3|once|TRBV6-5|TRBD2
CATGSGATDTQYF
TGTGCCACCGGTAGCGGGGCGACAGATACGCAGTATTTT
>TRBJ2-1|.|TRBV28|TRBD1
CASSLGTEARGEQFF
TGTGCCAGCAGTTTAGGGACAGAGGCTCGGGGTGAGCAGTTCTTC
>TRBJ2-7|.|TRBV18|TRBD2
CASSRGRDEQYF
TGTGCCAGCTCACGGGGGAGGGACGAGCAGTACTTC
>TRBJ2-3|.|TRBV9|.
CASSPPGASEGDTQYF
TGTGCCAGCAGCCCACCCGGGGCCTCGGAGGGGGATACGCAGTATTTT
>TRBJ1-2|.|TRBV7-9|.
CAYRDYYGYTF
TGTGCCTACAGGGATTACTATGGCTACACCTTC
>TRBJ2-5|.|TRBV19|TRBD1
CASSDQGQGFPVAQYF
TGTGCCAGTAGTGATCAGGGACAGGGGTTTCCCGTGGCCCAGTACTTC
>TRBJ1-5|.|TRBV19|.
CASTRGGSGQPQHF
TGTGCCAGTACCCGGGGAGGGTCAGGACAGCCCCAGCATTTT
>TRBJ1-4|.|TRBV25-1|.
CASSEPRGYEKLFF
TGTGCCAGCAGTGAACCTCGGGGTTATGAAAAACTGTTTTTT
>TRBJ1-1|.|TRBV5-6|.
CASSSIHKNTEAFF
TGTGCCAGCAGCTCGATACACAAGAACACTGAAGCTTTCTTT
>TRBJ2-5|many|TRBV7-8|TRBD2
CASSYTSGGALETQYF
TGTGCCAGCAGCTATACTAGCGGGGGGGCCTTGGAGACCCAGTACTTC
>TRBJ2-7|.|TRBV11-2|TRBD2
CASSPAASGAYEQYF
TGTGCCAGCAGCCCCGCGGCTAGCGGGGCCTACGAGCAGTACTTC
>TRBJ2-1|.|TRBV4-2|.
CASSPGGGDEQFF
TGTGCCAGCAGCCCAGGAGGGGGCGATGAGCAGTTCTTC
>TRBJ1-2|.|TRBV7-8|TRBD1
CASSLGTGVYGYTF
TGTGCCAGCAGCTTAGGGACAGGGGTCTATGGCTACACCTTC
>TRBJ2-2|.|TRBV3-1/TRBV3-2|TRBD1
CASSQGLGQGGTGELFF
TGTGCCAGCAGCCAAGGGTTGGGACAGGGGGGCACCGGGGAGCTGTTTTTT
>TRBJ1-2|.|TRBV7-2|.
CASSLNPGEGYTF
TGTGCCAGCAGCTTAAATCCAGGGGAAGGCTACACCTTC
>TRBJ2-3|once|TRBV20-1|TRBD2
CSAPRLAGQYF
TGCAGTGCTCCACGACTAGCGGGGCAGTATTTT
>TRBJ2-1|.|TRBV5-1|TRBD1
CASSLAGQGRANEQFF
TGCGCCAGCAGCTTGGCCGGACAGGGAAGGGCCAATGAGCAGTTCTTC
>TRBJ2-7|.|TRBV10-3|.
CATRQPGVGEQYF
TGTGCCACCCGCCAGCCAGGGGTCGGCGAGCAGTACTTC
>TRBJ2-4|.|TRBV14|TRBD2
CATAGTSTSIQYF
TGTGCCACAGCCGGGACTAGCACAAGCATTCAGTACTTC
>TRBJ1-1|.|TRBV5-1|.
CASSLELVGAGTEAFF
TGCGCCAGCAGCTTGGAATTGGTGGGCGCGGGCACTGAAGCTTTCTTT
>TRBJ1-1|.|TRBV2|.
CASSKDRQTEAFF
TGTGCCAGCAGCAAAGACAGGCAGACTGAAGCTTTCTTT
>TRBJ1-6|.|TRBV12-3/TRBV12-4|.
CASSFNRDSPLHF
TGTGCCAGCAGTTTCAACCGGGATTCACCCCTCCACTTT
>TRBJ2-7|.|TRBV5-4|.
CASSSSSGSTYEQYF
TGTGCCAGCAGCTCGAGCTCCGGGAGTACCTACGAGCAGTACTTC
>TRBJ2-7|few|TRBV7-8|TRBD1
CASSPGTEYEQYF
TGTGCCAGCAGCCCCGGGACAGAATACGAGCAGTACTTC
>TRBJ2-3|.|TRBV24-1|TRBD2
CATSDYSGGRTDTQYF
TGTGCCACCAGTGATTATAGCGGGGGGCGGACAGATACGCAGTATTTT
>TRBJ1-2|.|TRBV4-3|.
CASSHESQGGTYGYTF
TGCGCCAGCAGCCACGAGTCACAGGGTGGTACCTATGGCTACACCTTC
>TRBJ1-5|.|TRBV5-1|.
CASTSHNRENQPQHF
TGCGCCAGCACCTCGCATAACAGGGAAAATCAGCCCCAGCATTTT
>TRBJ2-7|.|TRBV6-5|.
CASKASLESYEQYF
TGTGCCAGCAAGGCTAGCCTCGAGTCCTACGAGCAGTACTTC
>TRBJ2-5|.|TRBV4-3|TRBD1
CASSQELRTGGFETQYF
TGCGCCAGCAGCCAAGAACTCCGGACAGGGGGCTTCGAGACCCAGTACTTC
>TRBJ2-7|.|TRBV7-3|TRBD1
CASSPTGGYYEQYF
TGTGCCAGCAGCCCGACAGGGGGCTATTACGAGCAGTACTTC
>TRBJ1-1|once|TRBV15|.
CATSREGSGTEAFF
TGTGCCACCAGCAGAGAAGGTTCGGGAACTGAAGCTTTCTTT
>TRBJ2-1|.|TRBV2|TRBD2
CASSDRLAGAHSYNEQFF
TGTGCCAGCAGTGACCGACTAGCGGGGGCTCACTCCTACAATGAGCAGTTCTTC
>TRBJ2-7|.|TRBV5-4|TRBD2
CASSLGTSGAREQYF
TGTGCCAGCAGCTTGGGGACTAGCGGTGCGAGGGAGCAGTACTTC
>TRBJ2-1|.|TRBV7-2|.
CASSRGNEQFF
TGTGCCAGCAGCCGGGGAAATGAGCAGTTCTTC
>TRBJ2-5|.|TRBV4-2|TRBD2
CASSQFGTSGRVETQYF
TGTGCCAGCAGCCAATTCGGGACTAGCGGGAGAGTGGAGACCCAGTACTTC
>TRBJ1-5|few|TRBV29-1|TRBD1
CSVAQGGNQPQHF
TGCAGCGTTGCACAGGGGGGCAATCAGCCCCAGCATTTT